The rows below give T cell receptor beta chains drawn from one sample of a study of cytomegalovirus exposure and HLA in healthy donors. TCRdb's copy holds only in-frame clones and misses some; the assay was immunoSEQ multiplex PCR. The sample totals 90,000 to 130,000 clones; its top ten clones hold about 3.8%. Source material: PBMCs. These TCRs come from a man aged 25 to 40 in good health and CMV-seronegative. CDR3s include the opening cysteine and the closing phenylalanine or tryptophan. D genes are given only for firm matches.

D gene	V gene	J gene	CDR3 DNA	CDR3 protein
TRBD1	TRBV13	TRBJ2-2	TGTGCCAGCAGCCTCCGGGACAGGGCTGGCGGGGAGCTGTTTTTT	CASSLRDRAGGELFF
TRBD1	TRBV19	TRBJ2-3	TGTGCCAGTAGTTTCCTGGGGACAGGGGGCACAGATACGCAGTATTTT	CASSFLGTGGTDTQYF
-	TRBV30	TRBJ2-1	TGTGCCTGGAGAAGCAGGGTCAATGAGCAGTTCTTC	CAWRSRVNEQFF
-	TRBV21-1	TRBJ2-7	TGTGCCAGCAGCAAACCACCTGGACAGGTTTCTCATCATTACGAGCAGTACTTC	CASSKPPGQVSHHYEQYF
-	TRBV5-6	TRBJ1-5	TGTGCCAGCAGCTTGTCGGGGGGTGATCAGCCCCAGCATTTT	CASSLSGGDQPQHF
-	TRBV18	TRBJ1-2	TGTGCCAGCTCACCAGACAGGAGTAGTAACTATGGCTACACCTTC	CASSPDRSSNYGYTF
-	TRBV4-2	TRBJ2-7	TGTGCCAGCAGCCAAGGGGGCGGGGGCGCCTACGAGCAGTACTTC	CASSQGGGGAYEQYF
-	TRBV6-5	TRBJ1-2	TGTGCCAGCAGCATAATCTCGGACAGCGGCTACACCTTC	CASSIISDSGYTF
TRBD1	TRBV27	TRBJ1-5	TGTGCCAGCAGGGAGGACAGGTCAGAGAGTCAGCCCCAGCATTTT	CASREDRSESQPQHF
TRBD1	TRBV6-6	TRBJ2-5	TGTGCCAGCAGTTACTCGAGGCAGGGGGCGCGTGAGACCCAGTACTTC	CASSYSRQGARETQYF
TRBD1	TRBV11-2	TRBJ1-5	TGTGCCAGCAGCTTCGACAGGGATCAGCCCCAGCATTTT	CASSFDRDQPQHF
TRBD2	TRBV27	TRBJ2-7	TGTGCCAGCAGTTTGTCCCTAGCGGGGTTCTCCTACGAGCAGTACTTC	CASSLSLAGFSYEQYF
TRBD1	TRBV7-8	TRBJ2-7	TGTGCCAGCAGCTTAGGACCGGGACAGGTATACGAGCAGTACTTC	CASSLGPGQVYEQYF
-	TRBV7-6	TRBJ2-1	TGTGCCAGCAGCCCATCTAGGGGCTTGCGGTCGGACAATGAGCAGTTCTTC	CASSPSRGLRSDNEQFF
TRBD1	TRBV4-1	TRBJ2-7	TGCGCCAGCAGTCGGGACAGGGGGATGGGGGCCTACGAGCAGTACTTC	CASSRDRGMGAYEQYF
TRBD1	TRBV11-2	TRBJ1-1	TGTGCCAGCAGCACCCAGGGGGCGCGAGGCACTGAAGCTTTCTTT	CASSTQGARGTEAFF
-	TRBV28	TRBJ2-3	TGTGCCAGCAGTTTCCAGGGCGAAGCAGATACGCAGTATTTT	CASSFQGEADTQYF
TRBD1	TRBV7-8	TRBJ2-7	TGTGCCAGCAGCCCACAAGGGACAGCTAGTTACGAGCAGTACTTC	CASSPQGTASYEQYF
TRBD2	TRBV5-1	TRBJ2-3	TGCGCCAGCAGCCAGTTCTTGGGGACTAGCGGGGGGAAAAGCACAGATACGCAGTATTTT	CASSQFLGTSGGKSTDTQYF
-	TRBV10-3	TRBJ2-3	TGTGCCATCACCGGAGCCGGGATCTCAGATACGCAGTATTTT	CAITGAGISDTQYF
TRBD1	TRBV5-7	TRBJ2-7	TGTGCCAGCAGCCGGGCCTGGGACAGAGTCTACGAGCAGTACTTC	CASSRAWDRVYEQYF
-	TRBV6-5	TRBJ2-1	TGTGCCAGCAGTTACTCGCCAGCGGCGATATACAATGAGCAGTTCTTC	CASSYSPAAIYNEQFF
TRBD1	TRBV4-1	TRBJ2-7	TGCGCCAGCAGCCTAACCCAAGCCGGGACAGGGGTCTACGAGCAGTACTTC	CASSLTQAGTGVYEQYF
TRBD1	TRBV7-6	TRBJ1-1	TGTGCCAGCAGCTCCAGGGGGTCGAACACTGAAGCTTTCTTT	CASSSRGSNTEAFF
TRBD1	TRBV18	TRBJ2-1	TGTGCCAGCTCACCTAAGGACAGGGGGATCTACAATGAGCAGTTCTTC	CASSPKDRGIYNEQFF
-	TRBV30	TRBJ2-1	TGTGCCTGGAGTGTAGGGGCCCACAATGAGCAGTTCTTC	CAWSVGAHNEQFF